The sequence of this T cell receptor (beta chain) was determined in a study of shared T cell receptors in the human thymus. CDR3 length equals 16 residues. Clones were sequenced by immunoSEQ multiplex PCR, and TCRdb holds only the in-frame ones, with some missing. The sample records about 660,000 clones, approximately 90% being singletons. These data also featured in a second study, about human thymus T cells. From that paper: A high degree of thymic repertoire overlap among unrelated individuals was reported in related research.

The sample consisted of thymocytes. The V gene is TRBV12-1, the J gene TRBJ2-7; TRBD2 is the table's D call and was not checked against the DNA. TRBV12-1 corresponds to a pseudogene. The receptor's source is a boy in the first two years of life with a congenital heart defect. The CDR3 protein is CASSFSAGTTAYEQYF. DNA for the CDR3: TGTGCCAGCAGCTTTTCTGCGGGGACTACTGCCTACGAGCAGTACTTC.